One TCR beta chain is described in this entry. No antigen is known for it. V lost 0 bases to trimming and J lost 2 bases, with 11 bases between them. Germline CDR1 is SGDLS and CDR2 is YYNGEE. This CDR3 region has 16 residues. Libraries were prepared by immunoSEQ multiplex PCR; TCRdb keeps only in-frame clonotypes and omits some of them. The table includes approximately 70,000 clones, 65% to 90% detected once. The data were taken from a study of T cell responses to AZD1222 COVID-19 vaccine. General study results and limits: Spike-specific TCRs gained breadth and depth after people received two AZD1222 doses. The donor cohort was predominantly white British with a female majority, and clonal diversity may have been underestimated. Of the AZD1222 recipients, only five to seven were seropositive at baseline. Spike as a whole was targeted by vaccine-associated CD4 TCRs, dominant at 160-218 and 743-854.

The genes are TRBV9 and TRBJ1-4, with a possible D match to TRBD1 (6 bases). This specimen was peripheral blood, taken on day 0 of AZD1222 vaccination. This TCR came from an adult in good health. CDR3 DNA sequence: TGTGCCAGCAGCGTAGGTCTTCAGGGGACTAATGAAAAACTGTTTTTT. Protein product: CASSVGLQGTNEKLFF.